These 12 T cell receptor beta chains originate from one sample sequenced in a study of metastatic and nonmetastatic thyroid tumors. TCRdb re-analyzed the PCR reads using MiXCR. The table includes about 59,000 clones, 16% detected once. All patients reached thyroid surgery having received no treatment beforehand. The sample comprised blood. These receptors all come from a male donor with papillary thyroid cancer or a benign thyroid nodule (not recorded which). Some clones in this sample may be carry-over from other donors' samples.

This clone was seen a handful of times. Given the absence of the conserved phenylalanine or tryptophan at the CDR3 end, a read error is likely. The chain joins TRBV28 to TRBJ1-6, with no clear D. CDR1 is MDHEN, CDR2 SYDVKM, per germline. The CDR3 has 12 residues. V was clipped by 6 bases and J by 11 bases, with 11 bases between them. Written as DNA, the CDR3 is TGTGCCAGCAGGAAGGATGTGGCACCCCTCCACCTT. This sequence encodes CASRKDVAPLHL.

This clone was seen more than once but under ten times. One end of the junction does not line up with germline, which may come from a read error. This rearrangement joins TRBV10-3 to TRBJ1-5; D call uncertain. The CDR3 is 14 amino acids. Germline lookup yields CDR1 ENHRY and CDR2 SYGVKD. The CDR3 region is CATRSAEDNLPQHF. For the CDR3, the DNA is TGTGCCACCAGATCGGCAGAGGATAATCTGCCCCAGCATTTT.

A remark on this clone: It may be a read error: a sequence one base away is much more abundant. The chain recombines TRBV7-8 with TRBJ2-1; tentatively, D is TRBD1 (6 bases). This CDR3 comprises 11 residues. Germline loops: CDR1 SGHVS, CDR2 FQNEAQ. The CDR3 loop is CASSSTGLDLF. DNA for the CDR3: TGTGCCAGCAGCTCCACAGGGCTCGATCTCTTC.

This clone has just a few counts. The V and J genes are TRBV28 and TRBJ2-7; tentatively, D is TRBD1 or TRBD2 (6 bases each). The CDR3 length is 14 residues. From germline, CDR1 is MDHEN and CDR2 SYDVKM. V lost 7 bases to trimming and J lost 6 bases, with 19 bases between them. The CDR3 reads CASIPSRGPSEQYF. In DNA, the CDR3 is TGTGCCAGCATACCCTCCCGGGGGCCAAGCGAGCAGTACTTC.

This clone was seen at least ten times. The chain employs TRBV24-1 and TRBJ2-7; 12 nucleotides match TRBD1. Germline lookup yields CDR1 KGHDR and CDR2 SFDVKD. The CDR3 has 18 amino acids. V dropped 1 base and J dropped 5; count of bases not matched to a gene: 11. CDR3 nucleotides: TGTGCCACCAGTGATTTTCGGGGGGGACAGGGGGCCGGAGACGAGCAGTACGTC. Translating gives CATSDFRGGQGAGDEQYV.

With regard to this clone: This could be a read error, since a much larger clone is one nucleotide away. The chain uses TRBV6-1 and TRBJ1-5; no clear D gene. The CDR3 sequence is 15 residues long. Germline loops: CDR1 MNHNS, CDR2 SASEGT. The CDR3 here is CASSEMALGNHPQHF. CDR3 sequence (DNA): TGTGCCAGCAGTGAGATGGCCTTAGGCAATCATCCCCAGCATTTT.

This clone has ten or more counts. The chain is built from TRBV7-8 and TRBJ2-2; 10 bases map to TRBD1. The V and J ends lost 0 bases and 3 bases, in that order; junction bases with no gene match: 4. CDR3 length: 17 residues. Germline CDR1 SGHVS, CDR2 FQNEAQ. Here the CDR3 reads CASSLAMTGGYTGELFF. In DNA, the CDR3 is TGTGCCAGCAGCTTAGCGATGACAGGGGGCTACACCGGGGAGCTGTTTTTT.

This clone has ten or more counts. This chain links TRBV5-8 with TRBJ2-1, with D tentatively TRBD2 (6 bases). This CDR3 spans 17 amino acids. V was shortened by 0 bases and J by 3 bases, with 16 bases between the two germline ends. CDR1 and CDR2 from the germline V gene are SGHTS and YDEGEE. CDR3 bases: TGTGCCAGCAGCTTGGATTTGGCGGGATTTAGCTACAATGAGCAGTTCTTC. It specifies CASSLDLAGFSYNEQFF.

This clone was picked up a small number of times. This chain links TRBV27 with TRBJ1-6; D is undetermined. Germline V CDR1 and CDR2: MNHEY, SMNVEV (reference sequence). The V gene lost 5 bases and the J gene lost 6 bases, with 11 bases spanning the gap. This CDR3 region has 14 residues. Here the CDR3 DNA reads TGTGCCAGCAGTGAATGGACCTCTAATTCACCCCTCCACTTT. This sequence encodes CASSEWTSNSPLHF.

This clone occurred a few times. A read error may be the cause here, since a much bigger clone is one base away. V usage is TRBV28 and J usage is TRBJ2-5; D is uncertain. Germline V gene lookup returns CDR1 MDHEN and CDR2 SYDVKM. V dropped 8 bases and J dropped 4 bases, with 17 bases sitting between them. This CDR3 is built from 14 residues. CDR3 sequence: CASQIGWDGETQYF. CDR3 coding DNA: TGTGCCAGCCAGATCGGGTGGGATGGAGAGACCCAGTACTTC.

This chain connects TRBV6-1 to TRBJ1-2, with D hard to call. Trimming removed 1 base at V and 8 bases at J, with 17 bases between. The CDR3 extends over 15 amino acids. Germline-derived CDR1 and CDR2 are MNHNS and SASEGT. CDR3 sequence (DNA): TGTGCCAGCAGTGAAGTTCCTAGGAGAGGCGGAGGCTACACCTTC. This encodes CASSEVPRRGGGYTF.

There are a few counts of this clone. A much larger clone lies one base from this, so it may be a read error. This specimen includes other DNA sequences encoding the same CDR3. The genes are TRBV2 and TRBJ2-2, with D possibly being TRBD2 (5 bases). CDR1 and CDR2 from the germline V gene are SNHLY and FYNNEI. V was shortened by 6 bases and J by 7 bases, with 18 bases between the two germline ends. The CDR3 is made up of 15 amino acids. CDR3 protein: CASSAGTPRVGELFF. The CDR3 DNA reads as TGTGCCAGCAGCGCCGGTACCCCGAGGGTCGGGGAGCTGTTTTTT.